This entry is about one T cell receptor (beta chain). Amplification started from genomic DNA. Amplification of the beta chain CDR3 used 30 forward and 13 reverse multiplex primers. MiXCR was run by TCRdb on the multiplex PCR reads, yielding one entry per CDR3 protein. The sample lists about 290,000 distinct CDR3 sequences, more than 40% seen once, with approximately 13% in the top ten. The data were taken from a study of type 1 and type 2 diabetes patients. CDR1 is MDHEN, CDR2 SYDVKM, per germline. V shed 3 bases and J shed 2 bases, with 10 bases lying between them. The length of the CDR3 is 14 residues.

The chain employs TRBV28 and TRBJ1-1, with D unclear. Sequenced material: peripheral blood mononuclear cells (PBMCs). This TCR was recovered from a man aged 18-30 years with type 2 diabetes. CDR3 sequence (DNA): TGTGCCAGCAGTTTTCTTCGGGATAACACTGAAGCTTTCTTT. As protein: CASSFLRDNTEAFF. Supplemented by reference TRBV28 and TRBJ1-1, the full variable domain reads DVKVTQSSRYLVKRTGEKVFLECVQDMDHENMFWYRQDPGLGLRLIYFSYDVKMKEKGDIPEGYSVSREKKERFSLILESASTNQTSMYLCASSFLRDNTEAFFGQGTRLTVV.